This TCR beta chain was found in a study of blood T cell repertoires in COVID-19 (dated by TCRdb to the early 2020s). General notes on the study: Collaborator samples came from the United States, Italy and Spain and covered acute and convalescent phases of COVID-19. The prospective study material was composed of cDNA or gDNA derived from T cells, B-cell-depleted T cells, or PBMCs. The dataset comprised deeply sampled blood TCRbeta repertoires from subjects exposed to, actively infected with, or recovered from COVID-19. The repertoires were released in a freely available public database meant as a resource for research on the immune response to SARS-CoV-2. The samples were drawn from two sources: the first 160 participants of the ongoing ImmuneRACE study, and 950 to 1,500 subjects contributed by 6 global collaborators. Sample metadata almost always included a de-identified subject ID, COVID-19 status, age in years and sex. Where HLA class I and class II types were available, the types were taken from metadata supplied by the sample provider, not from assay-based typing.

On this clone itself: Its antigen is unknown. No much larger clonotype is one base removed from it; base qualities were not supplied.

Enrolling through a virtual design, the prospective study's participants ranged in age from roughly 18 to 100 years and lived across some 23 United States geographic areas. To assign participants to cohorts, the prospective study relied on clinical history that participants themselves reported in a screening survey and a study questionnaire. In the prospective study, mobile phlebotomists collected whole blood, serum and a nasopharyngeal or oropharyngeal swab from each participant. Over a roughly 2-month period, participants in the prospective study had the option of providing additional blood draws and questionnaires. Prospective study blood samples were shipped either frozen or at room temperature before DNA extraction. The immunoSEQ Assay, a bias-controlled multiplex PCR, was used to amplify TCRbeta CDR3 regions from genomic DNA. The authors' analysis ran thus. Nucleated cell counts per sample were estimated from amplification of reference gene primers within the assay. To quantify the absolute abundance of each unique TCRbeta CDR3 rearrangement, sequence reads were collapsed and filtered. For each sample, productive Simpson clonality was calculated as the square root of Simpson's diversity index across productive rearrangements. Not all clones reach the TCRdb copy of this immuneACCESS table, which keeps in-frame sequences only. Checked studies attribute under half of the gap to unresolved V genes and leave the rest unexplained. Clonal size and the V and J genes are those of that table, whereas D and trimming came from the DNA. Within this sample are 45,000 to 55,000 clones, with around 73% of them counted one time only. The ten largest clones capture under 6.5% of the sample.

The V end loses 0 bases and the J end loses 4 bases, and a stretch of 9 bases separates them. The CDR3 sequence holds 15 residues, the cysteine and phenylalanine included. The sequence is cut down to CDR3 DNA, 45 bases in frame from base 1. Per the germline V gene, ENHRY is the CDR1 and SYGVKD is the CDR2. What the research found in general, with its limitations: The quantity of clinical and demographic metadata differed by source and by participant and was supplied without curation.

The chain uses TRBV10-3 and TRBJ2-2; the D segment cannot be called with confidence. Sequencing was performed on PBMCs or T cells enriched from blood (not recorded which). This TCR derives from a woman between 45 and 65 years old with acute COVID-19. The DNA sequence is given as TGTGCCATCAGTGAGTCGCAACTTATCACCGGGGAGCTGTTTTTT. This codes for CAISESQLITGELFF.